This is a list of T cell receptor beta chains from one sample in a study of chemoradiotherapy in HPV16-positive cancers. Assay used: immunoSEQ multiplex PCR; TCRdb lists only in-frame clones, some missing. The profile shows over 6,500 clones, over 55% of them singletons. The sample consisted of tumor tissue, taken from a patient who underwent chemoradiotherapy. The receptors were sampled from a human donor with HPV-associated anogenital cancer. The CDR3 runs from the conserved cysteine through the conserved F or W. Each record gives: J gene, V gene, D gene, clone size, CDR3 DNA, CDR3 protein. D genes are given only for firm matches. Clone size is shown for a subset of rows, as once, few, many or a class of expanded clone.

>TRBJ1-1|TRBV1|NA|NA
TGCACCAGCAGCGGGTACACTGAAGCTTTCTTT
CTSSGYTEAFF
>TRBJ2-1|TRBV19|NA|NA
TGTGCCAGTAGTGGTTGTTTAGCGGCAGTGGTACTCTACAATGAGCAGTTCTTC
CASSGCLAAVVLYNEQFF
>TRBJ2-1|TRBV5-1|NA|once
TGCGCCAGCAGCTTGGAGACAGGAAGCTCCTACAATGAGCAGTTCTTC
CASSLETGSSYNEQFF
>TRBJ1-1|TRBV10-2|NA|NA
TGCGCCAGCAGGGACAGTAACACTGAAGCTTTCTTT
CASRDSNTEAFF
>TRBJ2-1|TRBV10-3|NA|NA
TGTGCCATCAGTGGCTCGGACAGGAGGGACAATGAGCAGTTCTTC
CAISGSDRRDNEQFF
>TRBJ2-7|TRBV19|NA|NA
TGTGCCAGTAGTAGATCCTTGGCAACCTACGAGCAGTACTTC
CASSRSLATYEQYF
>TRBJ2-1|TRBV7-9|NA|NA
TGTGCCAGCAGCCCGTCATACGTCGGTGAGCAGTTCTTC
CASSPSYVGEQFF
>TRBJ2-3|TRBV6-4|NA|NA
TGTGCCAGCAGTGACCGTGCAGAGGGCACAGATACGCAGTATTTT
CASSDRAEGTDTQYF
>TRBJ2-7|TRBV29-1|TRBD2|NA
TGCAGCGTCGGGACTAGCGGCTACGAGCAGTACTTC
CSVGTSGYEQYF
>TRBJ1-4|TRBV5-6|NA|NA
TGTGCCAGCAGCTCCTTCGATGGGATTGGGACCGAAAAACTGTTTTTT
CASSSFDGIGTEKLFF
>TRBJ2-4|TRBV27|NA|NA
TGTGCCAGCAGCCCCGGGTTTAGGGACTCGGCCAAAAACATTCAGTACTTC
CASSPGFRDSAKNIQYF
>TRBJ2-2|TRBV5-1|NA|few
TGCGCCAGCAGCCCGGGGCAGGGGAACACCGGGGAGCTGTTTTTT
CASSPGQGNTGELFF
>TRBJ1-2|TRBV18|TRBD1|few
TGTGCCAGCTCACCGGGACAGGGGGCATACTATGGCTACACCTTC
CASSPGQGAYYGYTF
>TRBJ1-4|TRBV11-2|NA|once
TGTGCCAGCAGCTTAGATTTACAGGCTAATGAAAAACTGTTTTTT
CASSLDLQANEKLFF
>TRBJ2-5|TRBV10-3|NA|NA
TGTGCCATCAGTGAGTCGGGCCTACAAGAGACCCAGTACTTC
CAISESGLQETQYF
>TRBJ1-6|TRBV6-5|TRBD1|few
TGTGCCAGCAGTTTGATGCAGGGGGTTCAACCCCTCCACTTT
CASSLMQGVQPLHF
>TRBJ2-3|TRBV7-2|NA|NA
TGTGCCAGCAGCCACCCGCGGGATACGCAGTATTTT
CASSHPRDTQYF
>TRBJ1-2|TRBV2|NA|NA
TGTGCCAGCAGTGATGAGGGCTGGAACTATGGCTACACCTTC
CASSDEGWNYGYTF
>TRBJ2-3|TRBV28|TRBD1|NA
TGTGCCAGCAGTCTAAGACAGGGGGGAATCACAGATACGCAGTATTTT
CASSLRQGGITDTQYF
>TRBJ1-5|TRBV18|NA|few
TGTGCCAGCTCACCAGGGCAGATAAATCAGCCCCAGCATTTT
CASSPGQINQPQHF
>TRBJ2-3|TRBV5-1|NA|NA
TGCGCCAGCAGCTCGAGTATTACAGATACGCAGTATTTT
CASSSSITDTQYF
>TRBJ1-1|TRBV6-5|NA|NA
TGTGCCAGCAGTTACTCGTACAGGGACACTGAAGCTTTCTTT
CASSYSYRDTEAFF
>TRBJ1-1|TRBV7-9|NA|NA
TGTGCCAGCAGCTTACAGAACACTGAAGCTTTCTTT
CASSLQNTEAFF
>TRBJ1-4|TRBV30|TRBD1|NA
TGTGCCTGGAATCGCGGGACAGGAGGAGTAAAACTGTTTTTT
CAWNRGTGGVKLFF
>TRBJ1-1|TRBV21-1|NA|NA
TGTGCCAGCAGCAAAGCACAGCTGAACACTGAAGCTTTCTTT
CASSKAQLNTEAFF
>TRBJ2-7|TRBV27|NA|few
TGTGCCAGCAGTTTGGGGGCTAGCTCTATCTACGAGCAGTACTTC
CASSLGASSIYEQYF
>TRBJ1-5|TRBV5-1|NA|few
TGCGCCAGCAGCTTTGACGGCAATCAGCCCCAGCATTTT
CASSFDGNQPQHF
>TRBJ2-3|TRBV5-1|TRBD1|NA
TGCGCCAGCAGCTTGTACAGGGGGCAAGATACGCAGTATTTT
CASSLYRGQDTQYF
>TRBJ1-5|TRBV7-9|NA|NA
TGTGCCAGCAGCAGGAGAGGGGATCAGCCCCAGCATTTT
CASSRRGDQPQHF
>TRBJ1-1|TRBV29-1|NA|NA
TGCAGCGCTGCCGGTGAGGGGGCTGAAGCTTTCTTT
CSAAGEGAEAFF
>TRBJ2-1|TRBV5-1|TRBD2|NA
TGCGCCAGCAGCTTGGGGGGACTAGCGCCCAATGAGCAGTTCTTC
CASSLGGLAPNEQFF
>TRBJ2-2|TRBV7-9|NA|NA
TGTGCCAGCAGCTTAAGAGGACAGGGAGGGACCGGGGAGCTGTTTTTT
CASSLRGQGGTGELFF
>TRBJ2-6|TRBV28|TRBD1|few
TGTGCCAGCAGTTTAGTTTGGGACAGGCCGATCTCTGGGGCCAACGTCCTGACTTTC
CASSLVWDRPISGANVLTF
>TRBJ1-2|TRBV30|NA|NA
TGTGCCTGGAAGGACAGCCTTAACTATGGCTACACCTTC
CAWKDSLNYGYTF
>TRBJ1-5|TRBV7-9|NA|NA
TGTGCCAGCAGCTTAGGAATTGCGGGGGAGCCCCAGCATTTT
CASSLGIAGEPQHF
>TRBJ2-2|TRBV7-6|NA|NA
TGTGCCAGCAGCTTAAAGGCCCCCGGGGAGCTGTTTTTT
CASSLKAPGELFF
>TRBJ2-5|TRBV11-2|NA|once
TGTGCCAGCAGCTTGATTGGTAGCGTATCAGAGACCCAGTACTTC
CASSLIGSVSETQYF
>TRBJ1-6|TRBV5-5|NA|NA
TGTGCCAGCAGCTTAGGGAGGACCTATAATTCACCCCTCCACTTT
CASSLGRTYNSPLHF
>TRBJ2-1|TRBV6-5|TRBD1|NA
TGTGCCACACAGGGGATAAACTCCTACAATGAGCAGTTCTTC
CATQGINSYNEQFF
>TRBJ1-1|TRBV10-2|NA|NA
TGCGCCACCTCCGGACAAGAGAACACTGAAGCTTTCTTT
CATSGQENTEAFF
>TRBJ1-1|TRBV28|NA|once
TGTGCCAGCAGTTTAATCGACAGTGTCGCTGAAGCTTTCTTT
CASSLIDSVAEAFF
>TRBJ2-5|TRBV14|NA|NA
TGTGCCAGCAGCCAAGTGAATCTCCAAGAGACCCAGTACTTC
CASSQVNLQETQYF